These T cell receptor beta chains were read from a single sample in a study of blood T cells in healthy people across ages. One entry per CDR3 protein results from TCRdb running MiXCR on the 5' RACE reads. The sample holds 1.5 million to 2 million distinct CDR3 sequences; about 50% are singletons and the top ten take over 2%. The sequenced material came from blood. These receptors all stem from a woman between 35 and 50 years old in good health. Both conserved end residues are part of each CDR3. The order of the fields is clone size, V gene, D gene, J gene, CDR3 DNA, CDR3 protein. A D gene is named only where the DNA matches it firmly. Part of the rows lack a size; the others show once, few, many or a class for expanded clones.

few	TRBV4-1	-	TRBJ2-7	TGCGCCAGCAGCCAAGCTATACTCGAGTTCACCTACGAGCAGTACTTC	CASSQAILEFTYEQYF
few	TRBV4-1	-	TRBJ1-4	TGCGCCTGTTCAGGGCACGCAGGCGGGGATGAAAAACTGTTTTTT	CACSGHAGGDEKLFF
-	TRBV7-2	-	TRBJ2-3	TGTGCCAGCAGCTTAAGCGGGCGATACACAGATACGCAGTATTTT	CASSLSGRYTDTQYF
-	TRBV7-2	-	TRBJ2-7	TGTGCCAGCAGCTCAGCCCAGGGGCGGGAGCAGTACTTC	CASSSAQGREQYF
-	TRBV7-9	-	TRBJ2-6	TGTGCCAGCAGCCAACCGAACAGGGAGATCAACGTCCTGACTTTC	CASSQPNREINVLTF
-	TRBV6-1	-	TRBJ2-5	TGTGCCAGCACCGTACTAAGTGGGACGACGGGAAATTTGGAGACCCAGTACTTC	CASTVLSGTTGNLETQYF
-	TRBV12-5	-	TRBJ2-5	TGTGCTAGTGGTGTCGGGACCACACAAGAGACCCAGTACTTC	CASGVGTTQETQYF
-	TRBV20-1	TRBD1	TRBJ1-6	TGCAGTGCTAGAGATAAAGGGGGCTCGGCCGCATTTAACTCACCCCTCCACTTT	CSARDKGGSAAFNSPLHF
few	TRBV6-5	TRBD1	TRBJ1-2	TGTGCCAGCAGTTACGCAGGACAGGGAGAATCCCTTGGCTACACCTTC	CASSYAGQGESLGYTF
-	TRBV12-3/TRBV12-4	-	TRBJ1-2	TGTGCCAGCAGTTTGAGGAGGGGGAGCTATGGCTACACCTTC	CASSLRRGSYGYTF
-	TRBV5-1	-	TRBJ2-5	TGCGCCAGCAGCTTTCCTTCGCAGGGTGAGACCCAGTACTTC	CASSFPSQGETQYF
-	TRBV6-2/TRBV6-3	TRBD2	TRBJ2-3	TGTGCCAGCAGTGCTGGGTTCCTAGCGGGGACCACAGATACGCAGTATTTT	CASSAGFLAGTTDTQYF
-	TRBV20-1	-	TRBJ2-4	TGCAGTGCAGGGGCAACGGAAAACATTCAGTACTTC	CSAGATENIQYF
few	TRBV5-1	-	TRBJ2-7	TGCGCCAGAGGGAGACAGGTCTACGAGCAGTACTTC	CARGRQVYEQYF